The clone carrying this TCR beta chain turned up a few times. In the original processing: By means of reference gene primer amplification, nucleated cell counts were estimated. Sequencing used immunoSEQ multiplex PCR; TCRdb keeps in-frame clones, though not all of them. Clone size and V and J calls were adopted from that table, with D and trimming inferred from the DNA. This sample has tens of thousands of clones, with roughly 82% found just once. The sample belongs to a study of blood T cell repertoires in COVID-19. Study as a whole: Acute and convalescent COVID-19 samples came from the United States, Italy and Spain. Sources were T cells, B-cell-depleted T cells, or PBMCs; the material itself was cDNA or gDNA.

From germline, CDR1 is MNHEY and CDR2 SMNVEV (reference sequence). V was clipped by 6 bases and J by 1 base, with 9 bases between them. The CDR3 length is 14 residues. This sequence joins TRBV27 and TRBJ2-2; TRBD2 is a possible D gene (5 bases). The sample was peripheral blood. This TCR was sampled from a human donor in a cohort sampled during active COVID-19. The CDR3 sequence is CASRLARNTGELFF. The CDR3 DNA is TGTGCCAGCAGGCTAGCTAGGAACACCGGGGAGCTGTTTTTT.